The 25 T cell receptor beta chains below were found in one sample sequenced in a study of cytomegalovirus exposure and HLA in healthy donors. 13 Jbeta primers and 60 Vbeta primers were used for the PCR. This table comes from immunoSEQ multiplex PCR, and its TCRdb copy is limited to in-frame clones, with some not included. The repertoire consists of about 170,000 clones, with 65% to 90% occurring once and the leading ten covering around 2.3%. The sequenced sample was PBMCs. Every receptor here comes from a male donor in good health and CMV-seronegative.

This chain uses TRBV4-1 with TRBJ2-3; 8 bases line up with TRBD2. V dropped 4 bases and J dropped 2; count of bases not matched to a gene: 5. CDR1 is MGHRA, CDR2 YSYEKL, per germline. The CDR3 runs 15 residues. The chain's CDR3 is CASSRGGTNTDTQYF. The CDR3 DNA reads as TGCGCCAGCAGCCGCGGGGGGACGAACACAGATACGCAGTATTTT.

This clone has a handful of counts. The chain couples TRBV7-9 to TRBJ1-2, with D hard to call. The CDR3 consists of 16 residues. The germline V and J ends were trimmed by 1 base and 8 bases, with 20 bases remaining between them. Germline-derived CDR1 and CDR2 are SEHNR and FQNEAQ (reference sequence). The CDR3 loop is CASSLVPSRGLWGYTF. The CDR3 coding sequence is TGTGCCAGCAGCTTAGTTCCTAGCCGTGGTCTATGGGGCTACACCTTC. The full variable domain, completed using reference TRBV7-9 and TRBJ1-2, is DTGVSQNPRHKITKRGQNVTFRCDPISEHNRLYWYRQTLGQGPEFLTYFQNEAQLEKSRLLSDRFSAERPKGSFSTLEIQRTEQGDSAMYLCASSLVPSRGLWGYTFGSGTRLTVV.

The rearrangement uses TRBV6-5 and TRBJ1-5; TRBD1 matches at 7 bases. This CDR3 contains 13 residues. Trimming removed 8 bases from V and 6 bases from J; junction bases left unmatched: 7. Germline CDR1 reads MNHEY; CDR2 reads SVGAGI. The CDR3 nucleotides read TGTGCCAGCGGTAGGGGGCAGGGTCAGCCCCAGCATTTT. Its translation: CASGRGQGQPQHF.

The genes are TRBV5-1 and TRBJ2-2, with 7 bases lining up with TRBD1. The CDR3 has 13 residues. Losses at the gene ends were 6 bases for V and 4 bases for J; bases not matched to a gene: 3. Per the germline V gene, CDR1 is SGHRS and CDR2 is YFSETQ. Here the CDR3 reads CASKQGSTGELFF. CDR3 DNA sequence: TGCGCCAGCAAACAGGGGAGCACCGGGGAGCTGTTTTTT.

The chain couples TRBV5-1 to TRBJ1-2, with D possibly matching TRBD1 (5 bases). The V and J ends lost 0 bases and 2 bases respectively, with 20 bases between them. CDR3 length: 18 residues. In germline, CDR1 is SGHRS, CDR2 YFSETQ. As DNA, the CDR3 is TGCGCCAGCAGCTTGGCGGTCCAGGGAAGAGGAAGGAACTATGGCTACACCTTC. Protein sequence: CASSLAVQGRGRNYGYTF. The whole variable domain, filled in from reference TRBV5-1 and TRBJ1-2, reads KAGVTQTPRYLIKTRGQQVTLSCSPISGHRSVSWYQQTPGQGLQFLFEYFSETQRNKGNFPGRFSGRQFSNSRSEMNVSTLELGDSALYLCASSLAVQGRGRNYGYTFGSGTRLTVV.

This clone was seen only once. The chain combines TRBV15 with TRBJ2-2, with D perhaps TRBD2 (5 bases). Germline values: CDR1 LNHNV, CDR2 YYDKDF (reference sequence). The length of the CDR3 is 14 residues. Deletions cut 6 bases from V and 6 bases from J, with 14 bases between. CDR3 nucleotides: TGTGCCACCAGTTACGTCCGAGGGCCCGGGGAGCTGTTTTTT. Its protein product is CATSYVRGPGELFF.

This chain connects TRBV7-2 to TRBJ1-1; a possible D gene is TRBD1 (5 bases). With 2 bases removed from V and 2 bases from J, the gap between germline ends came to 18 bases. The CDR3 sequence is 17 residues long. The germline V gene encodes CDR1 SGHTA and CDR2 FQGNSA. DNA for the CDR3: TGTGCCAGCAGCTTAACCCGAGTGGTAGGGGTTAACACTGAAGCTTTCTTT. The encoded protein is CASSLTRVVGVNTEAFF.

The rearrangement joins TRBV7-9 to TRBJ1-4; maybe TRBD1 (5 bases). V was clipped by 4 bases and J by 8 bases, with 11 bases between them. CDR3 size: 13 residues. The germline gives CDR1 SEHNR, CDR2 FQNEAQ (reference sequence). The CDR3 loop reads CASSYPGGEKLFF. The CDR3 nucleotides are TGTGCCAGCAGCTACCCCGGGGGGGAAAAACTGTTTTTT.

The rearrangement uses TRBV20-1 and TRBJ1-1; D not resolved. The CDR3 contains 10 residues. The V end lost 6 bases, the J end lost 7 bases, and 9 bases lay between the germline ends. Germline-derived CDR1 and CDR2 are DFQATT and SNEGSKA (reference sequence). The CDR3 loop reads CSASEFEAFF. The CDR3 bases are TGCAGTGCCTCTGAGTTTGAAGCTTTCTTT.

The chain joins TRBV5-4 to TRBJ1-1, with no clear D. Germline CDR1 SGHNT, CDR2 YYREEE (reference sequence). V lost 5 bases to trimming and J lost 1 base, with 9 bases between them. The CDR3 runs to 13 residues. Here the CDR3 reads CASRPGRNTEAFF. DNA for the CDR3: TGTGCCAGCAGGCCAGGCCGGAACACTGAAGCTTTCTTT. The full variable domain, completed using reference TRBV5-4 and TRBJ1-1, is ETGVTQSPTHLIKTRGQQVTLRCSSQSGHNTVSWYQQALGQGPQFIFQYYREEENGRGNFPPRFSGLQFPNYSSELNVNALELDDSALYLCASRPGRNTEAFFGQGTRLTVV.

The chain carries TRBV15 and TRBJ1-6; tentatively, D is TRBD1 (5 bases). The CDR3 is 15 residues long. V was trimmed by 1 base and J by 7 bases, leaving 11 bases between them. CDR1 LNHNV and CDR2 YYDKDF come from the germline V gene (reference sequence). DNA of the CDR3: TGTGCCACCAGCAGAGCTGGTCAGGGAAATTCACCCCTCCACTTT. Protein: CATSRAGQGNSPLHF.

J is TRBJ1-1 and V is TRBV7-9; 11 bases match TRBD1. The CDR3 has 16 residues. Losses at the gene ends were 5 bases for V and 6 bases for J; bases not matched to a gene: 11. Germline assignment: CDR1 SEHNR and CDR2 FQNEAQ (reference sequence). In nucleotides, the CDR3 is TGTGCCAGCAGCCCATGGACAGGGGGCGCGGCATCTGAAGCTTTCTTT. Its translation is CASSPWTGGAASEAFF.

This chain uses TRBV9 with TRBJ1-4; 9 nucleotides align to TRBD1. Per germline, CDR1 SGDLS and CDR2 YYNGEE. The V and J ends lost 4 bases and 7 bases, in that order; junction bases with no gene match: 5. This CDR3 spans 14 amino acids. This chain's CDR3 is CASSLTGGSEKLFF. CDR3 nucleotides: TGTGCCAGCAGCCTAACAGGGGGCAGTGAAAAACTGTTTTTT.

The chain has TRBV6-5 and TRBJ1-2; D remains ambiguous. This CDR3 comprises 13 residues. The V gene's germline CDR1 is MNHEY and CDR2 SVGAGI. Trimming took 5 bases from V and 7 from J, leaving 14 bases between them. As DNA, the CDR3 is TGTGCCAGCAGTACGGGTTCGCGGCGTGGCTACACCTTC. It encodes CASSTGSRRGYTF.

The sample holds a few counts of this clone. The genes are TRBV5-8 and TRBJ2-2, with 9 bases fitting TRBD2. Germline CDR1 and CDR2: SGHTS and YDEGEE. Trimming removed 3 bases from V and 4 bases from J; junction bases left unmatched: 10. CDR3 size: 17 residues. The CDR3 DNA sequence: TGTGCCAGCAGCTCTGGTTGGGCTAGCGGGGCCACCGGGGAGCTGTTTTTT. The encoded protein is CASSSGWASGATGELFF.

This CDR3 is CASNPTGGREAFF. CDR3 DNA: TGTGCCAGCAACCCTACAGGGGGCAGAGAAGCTTTCTTT. The chain has TRBV6-6 and TRBJ1-1, with 9 bases that match TRBD1. V shed 7 bases and J 8 bases; nucleotides not matched to a gene: 8. This CDR3 region has 13 residues. In germline, CDR1 is MNHNY, CDR2 SVGAGI (reference sequence).

The chain is built from TRBV29-1 and TRBJ1-2; no clear D. The ends were cut back, 1 base at V and 7 bases at J, with 19 bases in the middle. From germline, CDR1 is SQVTM and CDR2 ANQGSEA. CDR3 length: 15 residues. CDR3 DNA: TGCAGCGTTGAAGGAGAGCCCCGGGGAATCGGTGGCTACACCTTC. Its protein product is CSVEGEPRGIGGYTF. Full variable domain (rest looked up from reference TRBV29-1 and TRBJ1-2): SAVISQKPSRDICQRGTSLTIQCQVDSQVTMMFWYRQQPGQSLTLIATANQGSEATYESGFVIDKFPISRPNLTFSTLTVSNMSPEDSSIYLCSVEGEPRGIGGYTFGSGTRLTVV.

Written as DNA, the CDR3 is TGTGCCAGCATGGGCCCCATCAGGTCCGTGGACACCATATATTTT. Translated: CASMGPIRSVDTIYF. This chain links TRBV5-6 with TRBJ1-3; D remains unclear. CDR1 SGHDT and CDR2 YYEEEE come from the germline V gene. This CDR3 contains 15 residues. The ends were cut back, 6 bases at V and 8 bases at J, with 21 bases in the middle.

The rearrangement joins TRBV14 to TRBJ1-2, with 9 bases that match TRBD1. V shed 4 bases and J 1 base; nucleotides not matched to a gene: 7. Germline lookup yields CDR1 SGHDN and CDR2 FVKESK. The CDR3 covers 16 residues. This chain's CDR3 is CASSRGQGYGNYGYTF. The CDR3 DNA reads as TGTGCCAGCAGCCGGGGACAGGGATACGGTAACTATGGCTACACCTTC.

The chain carries TRBV2 and TRBJ2-3; 12 bases match TRBD2. Per germline, CDR1 SNHLY and CDR2 FYNNEI. The CDR3 runs 14 residues. The V and J ends lost 6 bases and 6 bases, in that order; junction bases with no gene match: 4. The CDR3 DNA is TGTGCCAGCAGCTGGACTAGCGGGGCCGATACGCAGTATTTT. It codes for CASSWTSGADTQYF.

Of note for this clone: One end of the junction is discordant with germline, which a read error may explain. The chain employs TRBV29-1 and TRBJ1-5, with 9 bases aligning to TRBD1. The germline V gene has CDR1 SQVTM and CDR2 ANQGSEA. The CDR3 totals 16 residues. The CDR3 reads CGVAMGQGNSNQPQHF. CDR3 DNA sequence: TGCGGCGTTGCCATGGGACAGGGAAATAGCAATCAGCCCCAGCATTTT. Combining the CDR3 with reference TRBV29-1 and TRBJ1-5 gives the whole variable domain SAVISQKPSRDICQRGTSLTIQCQVDSQVTMMFWYRQQPGQSLTLIATANQGSEATYESGFVIDKFPISRPNLTFSTLTVSNMSPEDSSIYLCGVAMGQGNSNQPQHFGDGTRLSIL.

This chain uses TRBV10-3 with TRBJ1-5; tentatively, D is TRBD1 (6 bases). Germline V gene sequence: CDR1 ENHRY, CDR2 SYGVKD. V lost 0 bases and J 4 bases, leaving 7 bases between the germline ends. The CDR3 is 14 amino acids. The CDR3 DNA follows: TGTGCCATCAGTGAGTCTCAGGGGAATCAGCCCCAGCATTTT. Encoded protein: CAISESQGNQPQHF.

This clone was detected once. The chain recombines TRBV5-1 with TRBJ2-7, with 7 bases aligning to TRBD1. Germline CDR1 SGHRS, CDR2 YFSETQ. The CDR3 loop spans 15 amino acids. Trimming cost V 0 bases and J 2 bases; bases outside gene matches: 5. This CDR3 is CASSLDRGLTYEQYF. CDR3 nucleotide sequence: TGCGCCAGCAGCTTGGACAGGGGTCTAACCTACGAGCAGTACTTC.

The table lists this clone with a few counts. The CDR3 nucleotides read TGTGCCAGCAGCTCGAAGGGGGGGCCTAAGGAGACCCAGTACTTC. Translating gives CASSSKGGPKETQYF. The gene calls are TRBV13 and TRBJ2-5, with D possibly being TRBD2 (7 bases). Trimming took off 4 bases at V and 5 bases at J, with 17 bases between the two ends. This CDR3 contains 15 residues. Germline-derived CDR1 and CDR2 are PRHDT and FYEKMQ (reference sequence).

The genes are TRBV7-2 and TRBJ2-5; 10 bases agree with TRBD2. V was pared by 0 bases and J by 1 base, with 2 bases of the junction left unmatched. CDR1 is SGHTA, CDR2 FQGNSA, per germline. This CDR3 is 16 amino acids long. For the CDR3, the DNA is TGTGCCAGCAGCTTAGCGGCTAGCGGGGGCCAAGAGACCCAGTACTTC. Encoded protein: CASSLAASGGQETQYF.